These 4 T cell receptor beta chains share one sample of origin, sequenced in a study of CD8+CD57+ T cells in acquired aplastic anemia. TCR beta VDJ and CDR3 were profiled, and genomic DNA was the template. TCRdb recomputed calls from the reads with MiXCR, one row per CDR3 protein. The table has 260,000 or so distinct CDR3 sequences, approximately 86% seen once; the top ten hold about 41%. The sequenced patients had an expansion of CD8+CD57+ cells seen by flow cytometry. Source material: sorted CD4+, CD8+, or CD8+CD57+ T cells (not recorded which) from PBMCs. Every receptor here comes from a human donor with aplastic anemia.

This clonotype has only one observation. The V and J genes are TRBV7-2 and TRBJ1-5; 7 nucleotides match TRBD1. The V gene end was trimmed by 1 base and the J gene end by 3 bases; junction bases not matched to a gene: 6. Looked up from germline, CDR1 is SGHTA and CDR2 is FQGNSA. The CDR3 consists of 16 residues. CDR3 coding DNA: TGTGCCAGCAGCTTAGACCTGGGACAGTACAATCAGCCCCAGCATTTT. Encoded protein: CASSLDLGQYNQPQHF.

This clonotype was seen once. Lacking the conserved final phenylalanine or tryptophan, this CDR3 likely reflects a read error. Because the CDR3's place on the DNA is in doubt, the DNA is left out and the CDR3 is given as listed by TCRdb. The rearrangement joins TRBV24-1 to TRBJ2-1. In germline, CDR1 is KGHDR, CDR2 SFDVKD. The CDR3 extends over 16 residues, inclusive of both ends. The CDR3 loop is CATSDTETDAGELPLS.

This clonotype was found a few times. This CDR3 is missing its conserved last phenylalanine or tryptophan, likely due to a read error. The limits of the CDR3 on the DNA are not certain, so only TCRdb's listed CDR3 is given. The gene calls are TRBV2 and TRBJ2-1; the tabulated D call, TRBD1, remains unverified against the DNA. The length of the CDR3 is 16 amino acids, counting both ends. Germline V CDR1 and CDR2: SNHLY, FYNNEI. CDR3 loop: CASGDGGTDTQYFQLG.

The chain uses TRBV7-6 and TRBJ2-3; D not resolved. Germline-derived CDR1 and CDR2 are SGHVS and FNYEAQ. Trimming removed 0 bases from V and 4 bases from J, with 8 bases in between. This CDR3 comprises 14 residues. The CDR3 DNA sequence: TGTGCCAGCAGCTTAGCCCCTTCGGCAGATACGCAGTATTTT. Translated, it gives CASSLAPSADTQYF.